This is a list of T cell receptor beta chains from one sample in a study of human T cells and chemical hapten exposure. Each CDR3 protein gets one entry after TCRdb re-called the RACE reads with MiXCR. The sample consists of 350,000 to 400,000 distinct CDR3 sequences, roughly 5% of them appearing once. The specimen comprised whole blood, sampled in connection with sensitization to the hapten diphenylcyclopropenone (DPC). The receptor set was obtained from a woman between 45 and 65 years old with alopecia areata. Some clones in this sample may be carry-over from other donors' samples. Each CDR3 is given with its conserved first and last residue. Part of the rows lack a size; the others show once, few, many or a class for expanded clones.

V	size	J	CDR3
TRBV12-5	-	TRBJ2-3	CASGFGPDTQYF
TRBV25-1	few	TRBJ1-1	CASSSGQGSPAFF
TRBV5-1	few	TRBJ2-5	CASSLAPGPRETQYF
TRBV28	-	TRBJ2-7	CASSLSRDPYEQYF
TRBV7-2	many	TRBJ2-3	CASTLGGAGTDTQYF
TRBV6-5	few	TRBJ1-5	CASSYTGVGQPQHF
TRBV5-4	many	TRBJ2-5	CASSLEGLEAQYF
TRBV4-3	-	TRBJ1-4	CASSQDGSFNEKLFF
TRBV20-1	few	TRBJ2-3	CSAKRSGATDTQYF
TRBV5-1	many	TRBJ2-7	CASSAYLAGESYEQYF
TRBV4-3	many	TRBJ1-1	CASSPIPGSEAFF
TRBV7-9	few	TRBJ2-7	CASGKGGRHEQYF
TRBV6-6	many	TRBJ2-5	CASSHGLAGGPRETQYF
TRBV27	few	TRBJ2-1	CASSLSSSGNEQFF
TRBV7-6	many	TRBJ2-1	CATQGLAGGVNEQFF
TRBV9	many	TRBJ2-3	CASSVEGAQTDTQYF
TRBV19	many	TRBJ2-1	CASSMGTIYNEQFF
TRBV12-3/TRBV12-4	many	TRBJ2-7	CASSLATGGRYEQYF
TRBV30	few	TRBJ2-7	CAWKGGSSYEQYF
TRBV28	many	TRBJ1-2	CASSFDPFYGYTF
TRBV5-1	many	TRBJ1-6	CASSLDHPGTRDSPLHF
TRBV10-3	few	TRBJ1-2	CAISRQGVGYTF
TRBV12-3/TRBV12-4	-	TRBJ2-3	CASSLSTGRDTQYF
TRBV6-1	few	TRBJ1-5	CASTSGPNSNQPQHF
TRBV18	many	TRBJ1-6	CASSPADSSNSPLHF
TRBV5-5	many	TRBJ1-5	CASSPTTGLGNQPQHF
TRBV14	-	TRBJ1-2	CASSPTVLSGYTF
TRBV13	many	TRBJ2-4	CASSLALEAAKNIQYF
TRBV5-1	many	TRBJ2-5	CASSPAGLAEETQYF
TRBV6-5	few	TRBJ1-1	CASSSLSLLDTEAFF
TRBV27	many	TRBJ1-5	CASSWGAGGNQPQHF
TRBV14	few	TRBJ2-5	CASSQDIRLAGREAQYF
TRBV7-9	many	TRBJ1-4	CASSPQGGNEKLFF
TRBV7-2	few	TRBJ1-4	CASSLRRGEGEKLFF
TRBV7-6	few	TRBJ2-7	CASSPLGGVSYEQYF
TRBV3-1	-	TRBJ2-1	CASSRTTWGGEQFF
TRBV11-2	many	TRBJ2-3	CASSSGQGSDTQYF
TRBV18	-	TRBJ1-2	CASSQIQGEEGYTF
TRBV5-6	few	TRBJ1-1	CATQAGGMGTEAFF
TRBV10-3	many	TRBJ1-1	CAISESGRSMNTEAFF
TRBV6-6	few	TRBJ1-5	CASKGPRAGQPQHF
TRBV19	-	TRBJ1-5	CASSIEGSNQPQHF
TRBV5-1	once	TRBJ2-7	CAGSLDLGDEQYF